This T cell receptor (beta chain) was captured by sequencing in a study of blood T cell repertoires in COVID-19. Method: immunoSEQ multiplex PCR; TCRdb's copy keeps in-frame clones and lacks some. The table shows about 240,000 clones, with roughly 86% occurring only once. Germline V CDR1 and CDR2: LGHDT, YNNKEL (reference sequence). CDR3 size: 16 residues. Trimming at V came to 4 bases and at J to 2 bases, leaving 7 bases not matched to a gene. The gene calls are TRBV3-1 (or the pseudogene TRBV3-2) and TRBJ1-5, with 8 bases lining up with TRBD1. The specimen sequenced was PBMCs or T cells enriched from blood (not recorded which). This receptor was taken from a woman between 25 and 40 years old with acute COVID-19. CDR3 bases: TGTGCCAGCAGCCTTAACGGACAGGGAGGCAATCAGCCCCAGCATTTT. It encodes CASSLNGQGGNQPQHF.